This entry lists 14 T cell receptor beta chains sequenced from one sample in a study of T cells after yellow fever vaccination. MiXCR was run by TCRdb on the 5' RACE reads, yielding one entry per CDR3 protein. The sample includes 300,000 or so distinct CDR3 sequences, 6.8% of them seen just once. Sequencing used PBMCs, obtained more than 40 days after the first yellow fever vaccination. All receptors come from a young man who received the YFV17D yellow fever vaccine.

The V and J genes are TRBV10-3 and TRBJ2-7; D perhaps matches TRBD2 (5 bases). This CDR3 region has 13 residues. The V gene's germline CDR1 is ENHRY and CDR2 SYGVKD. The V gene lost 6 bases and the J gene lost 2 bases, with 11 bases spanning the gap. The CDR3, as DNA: TGTGCCATCAGCCCTGACTATACCTACGAGCAGTACTTC. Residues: CAISPDYTYEQYF.

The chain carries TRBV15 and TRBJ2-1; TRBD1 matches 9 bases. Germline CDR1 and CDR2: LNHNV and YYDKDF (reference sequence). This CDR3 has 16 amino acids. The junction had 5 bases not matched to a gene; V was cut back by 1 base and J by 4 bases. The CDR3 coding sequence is TGTGCCACCAGCAGAGCACAGGGGGCGGGTTACAATGAGCAGTTCTTC. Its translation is CATSRAQGAGYNEQFF.

The CDR3 region is CASRPPGTLDTGELFF. The CDR3 DNA is TGCGCCAGCAGACCCCCCGGGACCCTTGACACCGGGGAGCTGTTTTTT. V gene TRBV5-1 combines with J gene TRBJ2-2; D may match TRBD1 or TRBD2 (5 bases each). The CDR3 extends over 16 amino acids. V was clipped by 5 bases and J by 3 bases, with 17 bases between them. Germline CDR1 and CDR2: SGHRS and YFSETQ.

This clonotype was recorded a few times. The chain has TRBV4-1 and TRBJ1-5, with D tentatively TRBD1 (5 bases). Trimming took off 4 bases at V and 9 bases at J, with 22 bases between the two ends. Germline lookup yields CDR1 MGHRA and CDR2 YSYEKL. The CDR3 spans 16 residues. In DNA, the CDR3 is TGCGCCAGCAGCCGGACGGGGGTGGGGCCCAACCCGCCCCAGCATTTT. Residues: CASSRTGVGPNPPQHF.

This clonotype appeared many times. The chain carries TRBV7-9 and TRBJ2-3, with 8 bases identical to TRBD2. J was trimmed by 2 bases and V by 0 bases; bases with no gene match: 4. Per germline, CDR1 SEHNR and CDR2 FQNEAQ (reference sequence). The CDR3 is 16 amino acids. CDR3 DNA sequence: TGTGCCAGCAGCTTAGCGCGGGGGGCGCCCACAGATACGCAGTATTTT. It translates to CASSLARGAPTDTQYF.

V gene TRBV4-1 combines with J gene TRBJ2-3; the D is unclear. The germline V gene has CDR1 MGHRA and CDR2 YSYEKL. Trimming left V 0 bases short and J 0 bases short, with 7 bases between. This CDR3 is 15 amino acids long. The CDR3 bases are TGCGCCAGCAGCCAAGAAGGATTTAGCACAGATACGCAGTATTTT. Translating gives CASSQEGFSTDTQYF.

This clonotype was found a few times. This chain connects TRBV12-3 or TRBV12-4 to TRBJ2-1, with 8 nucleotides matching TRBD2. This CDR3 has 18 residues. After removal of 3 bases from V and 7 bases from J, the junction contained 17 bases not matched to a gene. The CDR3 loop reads CASSFWWGMRGAGNEQFF. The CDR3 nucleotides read TGTGCCAGCAGTTTTTGGTGGGGGATGCGGGGGGCAGGGAATGAGCAGTTCTTC.

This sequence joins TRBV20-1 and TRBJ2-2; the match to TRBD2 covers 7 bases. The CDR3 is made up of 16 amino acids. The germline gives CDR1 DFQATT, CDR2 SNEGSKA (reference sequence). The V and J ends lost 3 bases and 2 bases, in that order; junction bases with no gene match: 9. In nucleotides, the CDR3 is TGCAGTGCTAGGGCCTCTAGCGGACGAAACACCGGGGAGCTGTTTTTT. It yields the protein CSARASSGRNTGELFF.

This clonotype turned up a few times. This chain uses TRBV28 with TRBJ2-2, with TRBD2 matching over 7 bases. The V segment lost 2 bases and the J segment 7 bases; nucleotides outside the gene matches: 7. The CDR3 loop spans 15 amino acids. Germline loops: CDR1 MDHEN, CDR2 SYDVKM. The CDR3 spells CASSLLRRGFGELFF. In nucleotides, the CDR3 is TGTGCCAGCAGTTTACTTCGGCGGGGGTTCGGGGAGCTGTTTTTT.

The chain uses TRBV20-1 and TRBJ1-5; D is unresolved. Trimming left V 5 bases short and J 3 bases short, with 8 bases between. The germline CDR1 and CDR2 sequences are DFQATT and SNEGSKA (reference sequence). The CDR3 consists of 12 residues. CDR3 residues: CSAQTPNQPQHF. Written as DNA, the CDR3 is TGCAGTGCTCAGACTCCCAATCAGCCCCAGCATTTT.

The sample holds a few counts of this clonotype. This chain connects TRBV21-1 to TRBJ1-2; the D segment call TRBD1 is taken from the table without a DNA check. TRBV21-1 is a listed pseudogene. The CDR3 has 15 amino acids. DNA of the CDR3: TGTGCCAGCAGCAATTCGGACAGGCATCACTATGGCTACACCTTC. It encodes CASSNSDRHHYGYTF.

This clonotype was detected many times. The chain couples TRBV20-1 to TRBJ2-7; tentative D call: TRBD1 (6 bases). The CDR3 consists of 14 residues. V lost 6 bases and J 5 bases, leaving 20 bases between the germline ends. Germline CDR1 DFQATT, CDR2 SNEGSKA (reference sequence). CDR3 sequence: CSAPNRDGADEQYF. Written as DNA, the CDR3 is TGCAGTGCCCCCAACAGGGACGGTGCCGACGAGCAGTACTTC.

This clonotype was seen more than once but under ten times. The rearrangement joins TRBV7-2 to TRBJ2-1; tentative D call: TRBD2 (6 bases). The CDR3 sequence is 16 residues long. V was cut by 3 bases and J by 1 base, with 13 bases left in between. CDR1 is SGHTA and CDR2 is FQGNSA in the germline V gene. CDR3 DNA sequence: TGTGCCAGCAGCTTCTCGTCTAGCGTTTCCTACAATGAGCAGTTCTTC. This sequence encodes CASSFSSSVSYNEQFF. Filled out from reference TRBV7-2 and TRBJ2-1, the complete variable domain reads GAGVSQSPSNKVTEKGKDVELRCDPISGHTALYWYRQSLGQGLEFLIYFQGNSAPDKSGLPSDRFSAERTGGSVSTLTIQRTQQEDSAVYLCASSFSSSVSYNEQFFGPGTRLTVL.

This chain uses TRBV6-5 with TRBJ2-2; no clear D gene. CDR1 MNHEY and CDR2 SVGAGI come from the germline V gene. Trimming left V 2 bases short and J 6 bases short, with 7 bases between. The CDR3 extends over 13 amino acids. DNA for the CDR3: TGTGCCAGCAGTTACGAAGGCTCCGGGGAGCTGTTTTTT. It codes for CASSYEGSGELFF.